Presented here are 22 T cell receptor beta chains from one specimen sequenced in a study of blood T cell repertoires in COVID-19. The repertoire was sequenced with immunoSEQ multiplex PCR; TCRdb's copy has only in-frame clones and lacks some. The table records around 270,000 clones, about 89% of them present only once. Sequencing input: peripheral blood. The source is a man between 40 and 49 years old who had recovered from COVID-19.

This clone was observed a few times. The chain has TRBV5-4 and TRBJ2-7; TRBD1 matches 8 bases. After removal of 6 bases from V and 7 bases from J, the junction contained 6 bases not matched to a gene. Germline V lookup: CDR1 SGHNT, CDR2 YYREEE (reference sequence). The CDR3 length is 12 residues. This CDR3 reads CASNRQGKEQYF. CDR3 bases: TGTGCCAGCAACCGACAGGGGAAAGAGCAGTACTTC.

The J gene is TRBJ2-7, the V gene TRBV14; D call uncertain. V was pared by 0 bases and J by 6 bases, with 9 bases between. Germline CDR1 SGHDN, CDR2 FVKESK. The CDR3 is made up of 13 amino acids. CDR3 amino acids: CASSQDLGSEQYF. The CDR3 DNA follows: TGTGCCAGCAGCCAAGATCTGGGCTCCGAGCAGTACTTC.

V is TRBV18 and J is TRBJ1-4; D is unresolved. Germline-derived CDR1 and CDR2 are KGHSH and LQKENI. V was clipped by 3 bases and J by 2 bases, with 7 bases between them. There are 14 residues in the CDR3. The CDR3 reads CASSPGKTNEKLFF. The CDR3 nucleotides read TGTGCCAGCTCACCCGGGAAGACTAATGAAAAACTGTTTTTT.

The rearrangement links TRBV30 to TRBJ2-2; TRBD1 is a possible D gene (6 bases). Germline V gene sequence: CDR1 GTSNPN, CDR2 SVGIG (reference sequence). The CDR3 spans 13 residues. V dropped 6 bases and J dropped 4 bases, with 12 bases sitting between them. In nucleotides, the CDR3 is TGTGCCTGCCTTGGACAGTTCACCGGGGAGCTGTTTTTT. Amino acid sequence: CACLGQFTGELFF. The full variable domain, rest sourced from reference TRBV30 and TRBJ2-2, is SQTIHQWPATLVQPVGSPLSLECTVEGTSNPNLYWYRQAAGRGLQLLFYSVGIGQISSEVPQNLSASRPQDRQFILSSKKLLLSDSGFYLCACLGQFTGELFFGEGSRLTVL.

This rearrangement joins TRBV5-1 to TRBJ2-1, with 11 bases identical to TRBD2. Per the germline V gene, CDR1 is SGHRS and CDR2 is YFSETQ. This CDR3 region has 16 residues. The ends lost 0 bases at V and 6 bases at J; junction bases unmatched: 5. The CDR3 DNA reads as TGCGCCAGCAGCTTGGTTAGCGGGGGGGCCAGCAATGAGCAGTTCTTC. It is translated as CASSLVSGGASNEQFF. The full variable domain, its missing parts supplied by reference TRBV5-1 and TRBJ2-1, is KAGVTQTPRYLIKTRGQQVTLSCSPISGHRSVSWYQQTPGQGLQFLFEYFSETQRNKGNFPGRFSGRQFSNSRSEMNVSTLELGDSALYLCASSLVSGGASNEQFFGPGTRLTVL.

The J gene is TRBJ1-1, the V gene TRBV4-3; D possibly corresponds to TRBD1 (6 bases). The CDR3 extends over 15 amino acids. V was trimmed by 4 bases and J by 6 bases, leaving 18 bases between them. Looked up from germline, CDR1 is LGHNA and CDR2 is YSLEER. CDR3 loop: CASSPGQSRVPEAFF. The CDR3 coding sequence is TGCGCCAGCAGCCCTGGACAGTCTAGGGTACCTGAAGCTTTCTTT.

This chain joins TRBV6-5 and TRBJ2-5; D gene unclear. The CDR3 spans 14 residues. Trimming pared 0 bases from V and 0 bases from J, leaving 5 bases between. Germline V gene data show CDR1 as MNHEY and CDR2 as SVGAGI. CDR3 in DNA: TGTGCCAGCAGTTACTCCCCCAACCAAGAGACCCAGTACTTC. This gives the protein CASSYSPNQETQYF.

The chain joins TRBV6-4 to TRBJ2-7; tentatively, D is TRBD1 (6 bases). V was clipped by 7 bases and J by 3 bases, with 16 bases between them. This CDR3 spans 14 amino acids. The germline CDR1 and CDR2 sequences are MRHNA and SNTAGT. The CDR3 DNA reads as TGTGCCAGCATCCCGGACAGTGATTTCTACGAGCAGTACTTC. Residues: CASIPDSDFYEQYF.

The chain links TRBV9 to TRBJ2-5; TRBD2 matches 10 bases. This CDR3 spans 16 amino acids. After removal of 0 bases from V and 1 base from J, the junction contained 3 bases not matched to a gene. Germline V gene lookup returns CDR1 SGDLS and CDR2 YYNGEE. CDR3 loop: CASSVVASGGQETQYF. The CDR3 DNA follows: TGTGCCAGCAGCGTAGTCGCTAGCGGGGGCCAAGAGACCCAGTACTTC.

The chain has TRBV11-3 and TRBJ2-1, with 12 positions matching TRBD2. The V gene end was trimmed by 5 bases and the J gene end by 5 bases; junction bases not matched to a gene: 10. This CDR3 is built from 17 residues. The germline CDR1 and CDR2 sequences are SGHNT and YENEEA. The CDR3 is CASSKIGRTSGDNEQFF. The CDR3 DNA reads TGTGCCAGCAGCAAAATAGGGAGGACTAGCGGGGACAATGAGCAGTTCTTC.

The rearrangement joins TRBV15 to TRBJ2-5; 8 positions match TRBD1. V was pared by 4 bases and J by 4 bases, with 5 bases of the junction left unmatched. The CDR3 extends over 14 amino acids. Per germline, CDR1 LNHNV and CDR2 YYDKDF (reference sequence). The DNA for the CDR3 is TGTGCCACCAGCACAAGACAGGGGTCAGAGACCCAGTACTTC. Encoded protein: CATSTRQGSETQYF.

The gene calls are TRBV4-3 and TRBJ2-3; weak D call: TRBD1 (5 bases). Trimming pared 1 base from V and 0 bases from J, leaving 5 bases between. CDR1 and CDR2 (germline): LGHNA, YSLEER. This CDR3 is 14 amino acids long. The CDR3 coding sequence is TGCGCCAGCAGCCAAGGGGGCAGCACAGATACGCAGTATTTT. Translation gives CASSQGGSTDTQYF.

V and J are TRBV2 and TRBJ1-2; weak D call: TRBD1 (5 bases). Germline V gene lookup returns CDR1 SNHLY and CDR2 FYNNEI. Between the trimmed V and J ends, which lost 7 bases and 2 bases, there was a span of 11 bases. The CDR3 runs to 13 residues. The CDR3 region has the DNA TGTGCCAGCACGCAGGGAATAAACTATGGCTACACCTTC. Its protein is CASTQGINYGYTF.

This clone occurred a few times. V usage is TRBV5-4 and J usage is TRBJ1-2; D is undetermined. The CDR3 extends over 13 amino acids. Trimming took off 5 bases at V and 0 bases at J, with 8 bases between the two ends. CDR1 SGHNT and CDR2 YYREEE come from the germline V gene (reference sequence). Written as DNA, the CDR3 is TGTGCCAGCAGTTTGTCGTCTAACTATGGCTACACCTTC. Translating gives CASSLSSNYGYTF.

With regard to this clone: One end of the junction varies from germline; a read error may be responsible. The V and J genes are TRBV30 and TRBJ1-2, with TRBD1 matching 7 bases. The germline V gene encodes CDR1 GTSNPN and CDR2 SVGIG (reference sequence). The CDR3 consists of 11 residues. Here the CDR3 DNA reads TGTGCCTGGAGTGTAGGGGGCGAGGTTGCCTTC. It encodes CAWSVGGEVAF.

The rearrangement uses TRBV18 and TRBJ2-3; D is unresolved. V was pared by 6 bases and J by 1 base, with 14 bases between. Looked up from germline, CDR1 is KGHSH and CDR2 is LQKENI. This CDR3 is 15 amino acids long. CDR3 nucleotide sequence: TGTGCCAGCTCTGAGCGTCTAGGAGGCACAGATACGCAGTATTTT. This translates into CASSERLGGTDTQYF.

This clone was detected a few times. The chain employs TRBV7-9 and TRBJ2-1; 12 bases are shared with TRBD2. Germline CDR1 reads SEHNR; CDR2 reads FQNEAQ (reference sequence). V was clipped by 0 bases and J by 3 bases; unmatched bases: 9. This CDR3 comprises 19 residues. This CDR3 is CASSLAQLAGGRYYNEQFF. The CDR3 DNA follows: TGTGCCAGCAGCTTAGCACAACTAGCGGGAGGACGGTACTACAATGAGCAGTTCTTC.

This clone was seen once. The V and J genes are TRBV19 and TRBJ2-7; weak D call: TRBD2 (5 bases). Trimming cost V 9 bases and J 6 bases, with 15 bases left between them. The CDR3 extends over 12 amino acids. The germline gives CDR1 LNHDA, CDR2 SQIVND (reference sequence). CDR3 sequence: CARSGFKCEQYF. The CDR3 DNA follows: TGTGCCAGATCGGGATTCAAGTGCGAGCAGTACTTC.

The chain links TRBV10-2 to TRBJ2-6, with 9 bases fitting TRBD2. Germline trimming cut 1 base from V and 2 bases from J; bases unmatched to any gene: 3. The germline V gene has CDR1 WSHSY and CDR2 SAAADI. The CDR3 totals 17 residues. The CDR3 DNA is TGCGCCAGCAGTGAGTTGGCGGGGGGGGCTGGGGCCAACGTCCTGACTTTC. It translates to CASSELAGGAGANVLTF.

The genes are TRBV5-4 and TRBJ1-5, with a tentative D call TRBD1 (5 bases). Germline-derived CDR1 and CDR2 are SGHNT and YYREEE (reference sequence). Between the trimmed V and J ends, which lost 0 bases and 7 bases, there was a span of 11 bases. The CDR3 length is 14 residues. Here the CDR3 reads CASSLAGYGQPQHF. In DNA form, the CDR3 reads TGTGCCAGCAGCTTGGCAGGGTATGGGCAGCCCCAGCATTTT. The full variable domain, its missing parts supplied by reference TRBV5-4 and TRBJ1-5, is ETGVTQSPTHLIKTRGQQVTLRCSSQSGHNTVSWYQQALGQGPQFIFQYYREEENGRGNFPPRFSGLQFPNYSSELNVNALELDDSALYLCASSLAGYGQPQHFGDGTRLSIL.

This clone has only one observation. This chain uses TRBV7-3 with TRBJ2-1; maybe TRBD2 (6 bases). The V end was cut by 0 bases, the J end by 5 bases, with 11 bases between. This CDR3 region has 15 residues. Germline-derived CDR1 and CDR2 are SGHTA and FQGTGA. CDR3 DNA: TGTGCCAGCAGCTTAACCCCGACTAGGAACAATGAGCAGTTCTTC. Its translation is CASSLTPTRNNEQFF.

This chain connects TRBV7-6 to TRBJ2-3; 7 bases map to TRBD2. Unmatched junction bases numbered 4, after V lost 1 base and J lost 3 bases. The CDR3 has 15 residues. Germline lookup yields CDR1 SGHVS and CDR2 FNYEAQ. The CDR3 here is CASSLGGRETDTQYF. The CDR3 DNA sequence: TGTGCCAGCAGCTTAGGCGGGAGAGAGACAGATACGCAGTATTTT.